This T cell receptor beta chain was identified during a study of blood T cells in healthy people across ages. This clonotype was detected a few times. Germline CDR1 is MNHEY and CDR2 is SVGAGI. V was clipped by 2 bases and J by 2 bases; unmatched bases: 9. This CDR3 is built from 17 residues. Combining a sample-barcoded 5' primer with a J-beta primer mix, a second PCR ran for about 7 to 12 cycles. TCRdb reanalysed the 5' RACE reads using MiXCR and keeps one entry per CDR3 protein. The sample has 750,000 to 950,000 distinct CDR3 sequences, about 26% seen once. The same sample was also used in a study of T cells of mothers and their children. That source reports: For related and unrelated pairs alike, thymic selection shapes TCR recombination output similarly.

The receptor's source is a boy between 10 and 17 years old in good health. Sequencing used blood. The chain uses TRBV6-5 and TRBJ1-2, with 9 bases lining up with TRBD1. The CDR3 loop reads CASSYGQGLVLNYGYTF. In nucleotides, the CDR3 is TGTGCCAGCAGTTACGGACAGGGGCTTGTTTTAAACTATGGCTACACCTTC.